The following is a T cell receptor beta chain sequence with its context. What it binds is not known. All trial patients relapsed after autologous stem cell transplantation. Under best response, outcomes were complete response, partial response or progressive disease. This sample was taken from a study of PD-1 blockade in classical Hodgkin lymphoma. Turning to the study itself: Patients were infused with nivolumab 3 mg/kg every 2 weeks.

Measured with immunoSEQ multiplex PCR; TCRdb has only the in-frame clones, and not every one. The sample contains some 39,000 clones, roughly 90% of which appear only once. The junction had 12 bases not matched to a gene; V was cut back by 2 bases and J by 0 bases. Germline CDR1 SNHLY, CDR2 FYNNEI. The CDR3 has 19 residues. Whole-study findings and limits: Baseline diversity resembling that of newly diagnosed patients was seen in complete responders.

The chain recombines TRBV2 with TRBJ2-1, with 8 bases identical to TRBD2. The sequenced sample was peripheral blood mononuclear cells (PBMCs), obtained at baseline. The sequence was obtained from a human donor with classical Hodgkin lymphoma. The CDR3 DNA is TGTGCCAGCAGTGAAAGATGGGTGGTAGCGGGGAGCTCCTACAATGAGCAGTTCTTC. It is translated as CASSERWVVAGSSYNEQFF.